A single sample is the source of the 3 T cell receptor beta chains below, sequenced in a study of blood T cell repertoires in COVID-19. Only in-frame clones appear in the TCRdb table, and some are missing; sequencing was by immunoSEQ multiplex PCR. The sample records approximately 200,000 clones, roughly 80% being singletons. Material for sequencing was peripheral blood. The receptors shown here come from a woman between 45 and 65 years old with acute or convalescent COVID-19.

CDR3 residues: CASRVGQGSFQFF. DNA for the CDR3: TGTGCCAGCAGGGTTGGACAGGGATCTTTCCAGTTCTTC. The chain employs TRBV2 and TRBJ2-1; 8 bases fit TRBD1. The CDR3 has 13 residues. Germline V gene lookup returns CDR1 SNHLY and CDR2 FYNNEI. V lost 6 bases to trimming and J lost 13 bases; unmatched junction nucleotides: 11. Based on the CDR3 plus reference TRBV2 and TRBJ2-1, the full variable domain is EPEVTQTPSHQVTQMGQEVILRCVPISNHLYFYWYRQILGQKVEFLVSFYNNEISEKSEIFDDQFSVERPDGSNFTLKIRSTKLEDSAMYFCASRVGQGSFQFFGPGTRLTVL.

The table lists this clone with a few counts. The chain recombines TRBV2 with TRBJ1-1; no clear D. This CDR3 comprises 13 residues. The V end was cut by 4 bases, the J end by 6 bases, with 12 bases between. Germline-derived CDR1 and CDR2 are SNHLY and FYNNEI. The CDR3 DNA reads as TGTGCCAGCAGTGTGAGTGAGATCCCTGAAGCTTTCTTT. Amino acid sequence: CASSVSEIPEAFF.

The chain links TRBV7-9 to TRBJ2-7, with 10 bases fitting TRBD2. V was clipped by 2 bases and J by 5 bases; unmatched bases: 6. Per germline, CDR1 SEHNR and CDR2 FQNEAQ (reference sequence). The CDR3 loop spans 15 amino acids. The CDR3 nucleotides are TGTGCCAGCAGCTTATCGGTAGCGGGGGGCGACGAGCAGTACTTC. The encoded protein is CASSLSVAGGDEQYF. The full variable domain, its missing parts supplied by reference TRBV7-9 and TRBJ2-7, is DTGVSQNPRHKITKRGQNVTFRCDPISEHNRLYWYRQTLGQGPEFLTYFQNEAQLEKSRLLSDRFSAERPKGSFSTLEIQRTEQGDSAMYLCASSLSVAGGDEQYFGPGTRLTVT.